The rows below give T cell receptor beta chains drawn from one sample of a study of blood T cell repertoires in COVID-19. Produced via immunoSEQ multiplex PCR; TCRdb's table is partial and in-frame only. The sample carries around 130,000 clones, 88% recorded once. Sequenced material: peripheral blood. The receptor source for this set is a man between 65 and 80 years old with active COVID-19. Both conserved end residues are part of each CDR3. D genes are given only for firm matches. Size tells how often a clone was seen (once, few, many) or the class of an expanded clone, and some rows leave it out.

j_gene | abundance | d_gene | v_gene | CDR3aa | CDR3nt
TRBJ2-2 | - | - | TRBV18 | CASSPGGTAGELFF | TGTGCCAGCTCACCAGGCGGGACGGCCGGGGAGCTGTTTTTT
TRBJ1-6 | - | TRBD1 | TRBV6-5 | CASSFGQGSNSPLHF | TGTGCCAGCAGTTTCGGACAGGGAAGTAATTCACCCCTCCACTTT
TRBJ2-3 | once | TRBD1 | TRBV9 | CASSLSDRGTDTQYF | TGTGCCAGCAGCCTTAGCGACAGGGGGACAGATACGCAGTATTTT
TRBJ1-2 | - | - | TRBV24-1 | CATSDRGAYGYTF | TGTGCCACCAGTGATCGCGGAGCCTATGGCTACACCTTC
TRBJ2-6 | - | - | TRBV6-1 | CASSGRARFSGANVLTF | TGTGCCAGCAGTGGGCGGGCCCGATTCTCTGGGGCCAACGTCCTGACTTTC
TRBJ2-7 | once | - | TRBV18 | CASSPPEQGKGHEQYF | TGTGCCAGCTCACCACCGGAGCAGGGAAAGGGTCACGAGCAGTACTTC
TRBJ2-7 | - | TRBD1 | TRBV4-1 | CASSQDLGGTYEQYF | TGCGCCAGCAGCCAAGATCTAGGGGGCACCTACGAGCAGTACTTC
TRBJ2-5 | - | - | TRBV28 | CASSPAGLRETQYF | TGTGCCAGCAGTCCCGCCGGACTACGGGAGACCCAGTACTTC
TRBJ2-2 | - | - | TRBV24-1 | CATSDPLGGALLPANTGELFF | TGTGCCACCAGTGATCCACTGGGGGGAGCCTTACTTCCCGCGAACACCGGGGAGCTGTTTTTT
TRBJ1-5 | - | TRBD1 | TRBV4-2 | CASSQETGDNQPQHF | TGTGCCAGCAGCCAAGAGACAGGGGATAATCAGCCCCAGCATTTT
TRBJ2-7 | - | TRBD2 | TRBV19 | CASRTREGYEQYF | TGTGCCAGTAGGACCCGGGAGGGCTACGAGCAGTACTTC
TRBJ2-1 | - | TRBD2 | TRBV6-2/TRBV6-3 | CASSYPGLVRGEQFF | TGTGCCAGCAGTTACCCGGGACTAGTTAGGGGTGAGCAGTTCTTC
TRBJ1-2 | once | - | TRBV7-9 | CASSLLQAGGYTF | TGTGCCAGCAGCTTACTCCAGGCTGGCGGCTACACCTTC
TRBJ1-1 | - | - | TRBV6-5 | CASSYSVERTEAFF | TGTGCCAGCAGTTACTCGGTGGAGAGGACTGAAGCTTTCTTT
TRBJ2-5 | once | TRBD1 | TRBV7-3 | CASSLRGQGIQETQYF | TGTGCCAGCAGCTTAAGGGGACAGGGCATCCAAGAGACCCAGTACTTC
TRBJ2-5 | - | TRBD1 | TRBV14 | CASSHRQGVRETQYF | TGTGCCAGCAGCCATCGACAGGGGGTGCGAGAGACCCAGTACTTC
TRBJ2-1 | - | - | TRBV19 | CASSIEGRTFYNEQFF | TGTGCCAGTAGTATAGAGGGGCGAACGTTCTACAATGAGCAGTTCTTC
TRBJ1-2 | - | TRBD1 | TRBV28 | CASSFQAGTGGRGYTF | TGTGCCAGCAGCTTCCAAGCCGGGACAGGGGGACGGGGCTACACCTTC
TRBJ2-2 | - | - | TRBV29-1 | CSVEEGNTGELFF | TGCAGCGTTGAGGAGGGGAACACCGGGGAGCTGTTTTTT
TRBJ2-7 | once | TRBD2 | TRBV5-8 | CASSSWTSAYEQYF | TGTGCCAGCAGCTCATGGACTAGCGCCTACGAGCAGTACTTC
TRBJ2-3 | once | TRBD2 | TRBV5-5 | CASSLGLAGGPGVTDTQYF | TGTGCCAGCAGCTTGGGCCTAGCGGGAGGGCCAGGTGTCACAGATACGCAGTATTTT
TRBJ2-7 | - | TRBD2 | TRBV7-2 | CATSSHSSGYSYEQYF | TGTGCCACAAGTAGTCACAGTAGCGGGTACTCCTACGAGCAGTACTTC
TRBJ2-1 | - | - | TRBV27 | CATSRGSSYNEQFF | TGTGCCACGAGCAGGGGCAGCTCCTACAATGAGCAGTTCTTC
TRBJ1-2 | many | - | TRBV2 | CASGGTAGGYTF | TGTGCCAGCGGAGGGACGGCGGGGGGCTACACCTTC
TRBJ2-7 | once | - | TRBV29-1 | CSVDGSGDEQYF | TGCAGCGTTGACGGGAGTGGGGACGAGCAGTACTTC
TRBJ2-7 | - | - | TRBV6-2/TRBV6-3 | CASSPDTSRSYEQYF | TGTGCCAGCAGTCCCGACACTTCCCGCTCCTACGAGCAGTACTTC
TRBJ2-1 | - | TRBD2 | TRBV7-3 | CASSSGLAVYNEQFF | TGTGCCAGCAGCTCCGGGCTAGCGGTCTACAATGAGCAGTTCTTC
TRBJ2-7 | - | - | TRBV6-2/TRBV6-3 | CASSQAFEQYF | TGTGCCAGCAGCCAAGCGTTCGAGCAGTACTTC
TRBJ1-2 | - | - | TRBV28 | CASSDPGQSSYGYTF | TGTGCCAGCAGTGACCCCGGACAGAGTTCTTATGGCTACACCTTC
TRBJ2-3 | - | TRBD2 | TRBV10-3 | CAIRQLAGEPDTQYF | TGTGCCATCAGGCAACTAGCGGGAGAACCAGATACGCAGTATTTT
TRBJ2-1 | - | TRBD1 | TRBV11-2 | CASSLGQGAAFF | TGTGCCAGCAGCCTCGGACAGGGCGCCGCGTTCTTC
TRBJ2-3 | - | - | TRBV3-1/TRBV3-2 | CASSQQVVRTDTQYF | TGTGCCAGCAGCCAACAGGTGGTGAGAACAGATACGCAGTATTTT
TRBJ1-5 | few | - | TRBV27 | CASRAYSNQPQHF | TGTGCCAGCAGAGCCTATAGCAATCAGCCCCAGCATTTT
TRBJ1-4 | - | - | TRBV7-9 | CASSFRGVMGNEKLFF | TGTGCCAGCAGCTTCAGGGGAGTGATGGGTAATGAAAAACTGTTTTTT
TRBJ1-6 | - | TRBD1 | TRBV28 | CASSLDRGNSPLHF | TGTGCCAGCAGTCTCGACAGGGGAAATTCACCCCTCCACTTT
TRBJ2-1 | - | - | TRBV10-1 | CASSGSRSSYNEQFF | TGCGCCAGCTCCGGCTCGCGGAGCTCCTACAATGAGCAGTTCTTC
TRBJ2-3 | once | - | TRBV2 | CASSEQGRWADTQYF | TGTGCCAGCAGTGAACAGGGGCGGTGGGCAGATACGCAGTATTTT
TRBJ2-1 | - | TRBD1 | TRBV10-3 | CAISAQDRGYNEQFF | TGTGCCATCAGTGCCCAGGACAGGGGATACAATGAGCAGTTCTTC
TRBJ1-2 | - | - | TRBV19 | CASSIDRSGYGYTF | TGTGCCAGTAGTATAGATCGGTCGGGCTATGGCTACACCTTC
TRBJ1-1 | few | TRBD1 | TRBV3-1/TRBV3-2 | CASSQDGRGPNGEAFF | TGTGCCAGCAGCCAAGATGGCAGGGGGCCTAATGGTGAAGCTTTCTTT
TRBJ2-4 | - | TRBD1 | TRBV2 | CASTFGTGGLLAKNIQYF | TGTGCCAGCACCTTCGGGACAGGGGGATTATTAGCCAAAAACATTCAGTACTTC